Below, 7 T cell receptor beta chains from the same sample are listed, as sequenced in a study of OX40 agonist ivuxolimab in advanced cancers. Method: immunoSEQ multiplex PCR; TCRdb's copy keeps in-frame clones and lacks some. The data hold about 60,000 clones, with 83% observed a single time. The sequencing here drew on CD4+ or CD8+ T cells sorted from blood, taken in a trial of the OX40 agonist ivuxolimab. The receptors come from an adult with an advanced solid tumor such as melanoma, head and neck, liver or kidney cancer.

The chain has TRBV18 and TRBJ1-4; D is perhaps TRBD1 (6 bases). Deletions cut 3 bases from V and 7 bases from J, with 15 bases between. Germline CDR1 and CDR2: KGHSH and LQKENI. The CDR3 sequence is 15 residues long. As DNA, the CDR3 is TGTGCCAGCTCACCTTCCACAGGGAGGGTTGAAAAACTGTTTTTT. This sequence encodes CASSPSTGRVEKLFF.

V gene TRBV19 combines with J gene TRBJ2-7; the match to TRBD1 covers 9 bases. The CDR3 sequence is 14 residues long. With V trimmed by 7 bases and J by 5 bases, 9 bases remained unmatched. From germline, CDR1 is LNHDA and CDR2 SQIVND (reference sequence). Here the CDR3 DNA reads TGTGCCAGTACCGGGACAGGGAAGCGGAACGAGCAGTACTTC. It yields the protein CASTGTGKRNEQYF.

This rearrangement joins TRBV5-4 to TRBJ2-1, with 7 bases lining up with TRBD1. The ends lost 2 bases at V and 7 bases at J; junction bases unmatched: 6. The CDR3 covers 14 residues. CDR1 is SGHNT, CDR2 YYREEE, per germline (reference sequence). This CDR3 is CASSFQGDVNEQFF. DNA for the CDR3: TGTGCCAGCAGCTTCCAGGGGGATGTAAATGAGCAGTTCTTC.

CDR3 sequence (DNA): TGTGCCAGCAGCTTAGTTTTTCGGCTAGAACGCACAGATACGCAGTATTTT. This translates into CASSLVFRLERTDTQYF. J is TRBJ2-3 and V is TRBV7-2, with D unresolved. Germline CDR1 SGHTA, CDR2 FQGNSA. The germline V and J ends were trimmed by 1 base and 1 base, with 15 bases remaining between them. The length of the CDR3 is 17 residues.

The chain couples TRBV6-6 to TRBJ2-2, with 8 bases fitting TRBD2. Germline loops: CDR1 MNHNY, CDR2 SVGAGI (reference sequence). The CDR3 is made up of 15 amino acids. The junction had 3 bases not matched to a gene; V was cut back by 6 bases and J by 0 bases. The CDR3 coding sequence is TGTGCCAGCAGGATTAGCGGGGCGAACACCGGGGAGCTGTTTTTT. Its translation is CASRISGANTGELFF.

The chain uses TRBV15 and TRBJ2-1; 7 positions agree with TRBD2. The CDR3 is made up of 15 amino acids. CDR1 and CDR2 from the germline V gene are LNHNV and YYDKDF (reference sequence). V lost 3 bases to trimming and J lost 7 bases; unmatched junction nucleotides: 9. The DNA for the CDR3 is TGTGCCACCAGCAGGGGCCTGGGGGGAGGGAATGAGCAGTTCTTC. Translating it yields CATSRGLGGGNEQFF.

The chain uses TRBV12-5 and TRBJ2-3, with 7 bases aligning to TRBD2. The CDR3 spans 15 residues. Unmatched junction bases numbered 6, after V lost 5 bases and J lost 1 base. Germline CDR1 is LGHNT and CDR2 is FRNRAP. The CDR3: CASGPGAGGTDTQYF. The CDR3 DNA reads TGTGCTAGTGGTCCCGGGGCGGGGGGCACAGATACGCAGTATTTT.